These 17 T cell receptor beta chains originate from one sample sequenced in a study of control samples from healthy donors and cancer patients. Using immunoSEQ multiplex PCR, the repertoire was profiled, and TCRdb retains in-frame clones only, with some absent. The table has just over 150,000 clones, over 85% seen once. Sequencing input: blood. The receptors were sampled from a man under 40 in good health.

The V gene is TRBV9, the J gene TRBJ2-3; no definite D call. The V and J ends lost 4 bases and 3 bases respectively, with 3 bases between them. CDR1 is SGDLS and CDR2 is YYNGEE in the germline V gene. The CDR3 extends over 11 amino acids. The CDR3 region has the DNA TGTGCCAGCAGCAGAACAGATACGCAGTATTTT. Residues: CASSRTDTQYF.

The chain combines TRBV3-1 (or the pseudogene TRBV3-2) with TRBJ2-1; D is perhaps TRBD1 or TRBD2 (6 bases each). CDR1 LGHDT and CDR2 YNNKEL come from the germline V gene (reference sequence). This CDR3 comprises 16 residues. The ends were cut back, 5 bases at V and 0 bases at J, with 14 bases in the middle. CDR3 in amino acids: CASSEWGAGSYNEQFF. The DNA of the CDR3 is TGTGCCAGCAGCGAGTGGGGGGCGGGCTCCTACAATGAGCAGTTCTTC.

This chain connects TRBV5-1 to TRBJ2-5, with 7 positions matching TRBD1. V was pared by 0 bases and J by 2 bases, with 1 base of the junction left unmatched. Germline V gene lookup returns CDR1 SGHRS and CDR2 YFSETQ. This CDR3 has 14 residues. Written as DNA, the CDR3 is TGCGCCAGCAGCTTGGGGGGACAGCAAGAGACCCAGTACTTC. Amino acids: CASSLGGQQETQYF.

This chain uses TRBV28 with TRBJ1-4; a weak D match, TRBD1 (5 bases). Trimming stripped 3 bases from V and 8 bases from J, with 10 bases between. CDR3 length equals 13 residues. The V gene's germline CDR1 is MDHEN and CDR2 SYDVKM. CDR3 loop: CASSFFGGEKLFF. DNA of the CDR3: TGTGCCAGCAGTTTTTTCGGGGGGGAAAAACTGTTTTTT.

This sequence joins TRBV18 and TRBJ1-1, with D uncertain. Germline V gene data show CDR1 as KGHSH and CDR2 as LQKENI. The CDR3 is made up of 14 amino acids. The V end lost 3 bases, the J end lost 2 bases, and 10 bases lay between the germline ends. The CDR3 nucleotides are TGTGCCAGCTCACCTTTGTCAGGTAACACTGAAGCTTTCTTT. This translates into CASSPLSGNTEAFF.

The chain couples TRBV1 to TRBJ1-1; TRBD1 was called by the table and not checked on the DNA. TRBV1 is described as a pseudogene. The CDR3 runs 14 residues. The CDR3 sequence is CTSSQGTENTEAFF. The CDR3, as DNA: TGCACCAGCAGCCAAGGGACAGAGAACACTGAAGCTTTCTTT.

This clone was observed a handful of times. The chain is built from TRBV6-2 or TRBV6-3 and TRBJ2-2; 8 positions match TRBD2. Trimming at V came to 0 bases and at J to 3 bases, leaving 18 bases not matched to a gene. The germline CDR1 and CDR2 sequences are MNHEY and SVGEGT. The CDR3 runs 21 residues. DNA for the CDR3: TGTGCCAGCAGTTACTCCCGGGAGGGTTTCATGCGGCGGGAGTACACCGGGGAGCTGTTTTTT. Its protein product is CASSYSREGFMRREYTGELFF.

V is TRBV29-1 and J is TRBJ1-1; the D gene is possibly TRBD1 (6 bases). This CDR3 region has 12 residues. V lost 6 bases and J 4 bases, leaving 12 bases between the germline ends. CDR1 and CDR2 (germline): SQVTM, ANQGSEA. This CDR3 reads CSVWTERTEAFF. The CDR3 DNA follows: TGCAGCGTCTGGACAGAACGCACTGAAGCTTTCTTT.

The CDR3 sequence: CASSWSGGHGYTF. The CDR3 DNA follows: TGCGCCAGCAGCTGGTCTGGGGGACATGGCTACACCTTC. The J gene is TRBJ1-2, the V gene TRBV5-1, with D possibly TRBD1 on 5 matching bases. Germline loops: CDR1 SGHRS, CDR2 YFSETQ. With 3 bases removed from V and 6 bases from J, the gap between germline ends came to 12 bases. The CDR3 runs 13 residues.

Written as DNA, the CDR3 is TGTGCCAGCAGCCACGGGCGGGACTCCAAAGCAATTAATGAGCAGTTCTTC. Amino acids: CASSHGRDSKAINEQFF. The rearrangement links TRBV3-1 (or the pseudogene TRBV3-2) to TRBJ2-1; weak D call: TRBD2 (6 bases). The CDR3 has 17 amino acids. The V and J ends lost 3 bases and 7 bases respectively, with 22 bases between them. Germline V gene sequence: CDR1 LGHDT, CDR2 YNNKEL (reference sequence).

The V and J genes are TRBV21-1 and TRBJ1-1. TRBV21-1 represents a pseudogene. This CDR3 has 17 amino acids. The CDR3 DNA sequence: TGTGCCAGCAGCAAAGATAAAGCCCACCACGGGGTCACTGAAGCTTTCTTT. This sequence encodes CASSKDKAHHGVTEAFF.

The J gene is TRBJ1-4, the V gene TRBV18; 8 bases fit TRBD1. J gave up 10 bases and V 3 bases, and 16 bases lay outside the gene matches. Germline V gene lookup returns CDR1 KGHSH and CDR2 LQKENI. The CDR3 contains 17 residues. The CDR3 loop reads CASSPLADGQGEGKLFF. CDR3 nucleotides: TGTGCCAGCTCACCCCTTGCGGACGGACAGGGTGAGGGAAAACTGTTTTTT.

The V call is TRBV12-3 or TRBV12-4, the J call TRBJ1-1; D unresolved. Between the trimmed V and J ends, which lost 7 bases and 0 bases, there was a span of 9 bases. The CDR3 has 13 residues. The CDR3 protein is CASTLNLNTEAFF. The CDR3, as DNA: TGTGCCAGCACCTTAAACCTGAACACTGAAGCTTTCTTT.

The chain recombines TRBV7-9 with TRBJ2-2; tentatively, D is TRBD2 (5 bases). V lost 1 base, J lost 6 bases, and 9 bases lay in between. The CDR3 contains 14 residues. The V gene's germline CDR1 is SEHNR and CDR2 FQNEAQ (reference sequence). The chain's CDR3 is CASSLGPGSGELFF. The DNA of the CDR3 is TGTGCCAGCAGCTTAGGCCCGGGGTCCGGGGAGCTGTTTTTT.

The chain uses TRBV6-5 and TRBJ1-2; a weak D match, TRBD1 (5 bases). The V and J ends lost 0 bases and 5 bases respectively, with 13 bases between them. The CDR3 sequence is 15 residues long. The V gene's germline CDR1 is MNHEY and CDR2 SVGAGI. CDR3 coding DNA: TGTGCCAGCAGTTACTCGGGAGGGGCTGGGTATGGCTACACCTTC. Its translation: CASSYSGGAGYGYTF.

The genes are TRBV29-1 and TRBJ1-1; D is uncertain. This CDR3 is built from 11 residues. The germline gives CDR1 SQVTM, CDR2 ANQGSEA. Trimming removed 7 bases from V and 1 base from J, with 7 bases in between. The CDR3 sequence is CSGRGNTEAFF. DNA of the CDR3: TGCAGCGGCCGAGGGAACACTGAAGCTTTCTTT.

The rearrangement links TRBV28 to TRBJ1-1, with 11 bases lining up with TRBD1. This CDR3 has 15 residues. The germline V gene has CDR1 MDHEN and CDR2 SYDVKM. The J segment lost 4 bases and the V segment lost 6 bases, leaving 7 bases of the junction unmatched. The CDR3 DNA sequence: TGTGCCAGCAGCCAGGGGGACAGGGGGGGCACTGAAGCTTTCTTT. Protein: CASSQGDRGGTEAFF.